The rows below give T cell receptor beta chains drawn from one sample of a study of T-cell memory formation after mild COVID-19. TCRdb used MiXCR to reprocess the 5' RACE reads, holding one entry per CDR3 protein. Of 200,000 to 250,000 distinct CDR3 sequences in the sample, 9.5% are singletons; the top ten hold 3.5% to 4%. The material sequenced was PBMCs or a T cell subset sorted from them (not recorded which). The origin of the receptors is a man aged 18 to 30 who had mild COVID-19 (a few samples of this study predate the infection). Cell type and time point are not known. Both conserved end residues are part of each CDR3. D genes are given only for firm matches. The size entry is marked missing in some rows and otherwise reads once, few, many or a size class.

>TRBD1|TRBV5-1|.|TRBJ1-1
TGCGCCAGCAGCGATACAGGGGAGGCTTTCTTT
CASSDTGEAFF
>.|TRBV5-5|many|TRBJ2-3
TGTGCCAGCAGCTTGGAGAATGCAGGGGAAGGCACAGATACGCAGTATTTT
CASSLENAGEGTDTQYF
>.|TRBV29-1|few|TRBJ2-2
TGCAGCGTTGGGGCGCCGCCCGGGGAGCTGTTTTTT
CSVGAPPGELFF
>TRBD1|TRBV2|few|TRBJ1-2
TGTGCCAGCAGTGAGTCAGGGGGTTTCTATGGCTACACCTTC
CASSESGGFYGYTF
>TRBD1|TRBV28|few|TRBJ1-5
TGTGCCAGCAGACCCTCCGGGACAGGGACTTTCGGCGGCAATCAGCCCCAGCATTTT
CASRPSGTGTFGGNQPQHF
>.|TRBV7-6|many|TRBJ2-2
TGTGCCAGCAGCCCCAGACAGGCCACGAACACCGGGGAGCTGTTTTTT
CASSPRQATNTGELFF
>.|TRBV14|many|TRBJ2-1
TGTGCCAGCAGCCCCCGCGTCCGGGATGAGCAGTTCTTC
CASSPRVRDEQFF
>TRBD2|TRBV11-2|many|TRBJ2-3
TGTGCCAGCAGCTTAGAACTAGCGGGGGGTACAGATACGCAGTATTTT
CASSLELAGGTDTQYF
>TRBD1|TRBV4-1|.|TRBJ1-4
TGCGCCAGCAGCCTAAATCCGGGACAGGGATTACGGGAAAAACTGTTTTTT
CASSLNPGQGLREKLFF
>.|TRBV27|few|TRBJ2-3
TGTGCCAGCAGTTTTAGCGGCCACACAGATACGCAGTATTTT
CASSFSGHTDTQYF
>.|TRBV6-2/TRBV6-3|many|TRBJ2-2
TGTGCCAGCAGCCCGCAGTGGGGTTGGGGTACCGGGGAGCTGTTTTTT
CASSPQWGWGTGELFF
>TRBD2|TRBV29-1|.|TRBJ2-3
TGCAGCTTCCAGGAGGTAGCGGGGCATCAAGATACGCAGTATTTT
CSFQEVAGHQDTQYF
>.|TRBV5-1|many|TRBJ1-1
TGCGCCAGCACTAGTTCGTCGGGAACTCTGAACACTGAAGCTTTCTTT
CASTSSSGTLNTEAFF
>TRBD2|TRBV13|.|TRBJ2-3
TGTGCCAGCAGCTTAACTAGCGGGGGGGCAGATACGCAGTATTTT
CASSLTSGGADTQYF
>.|TRBV10-3|few|TRBJ1-2
TGTGCCATCAGTGAGAGGGCAGACTATGGCTACACCTTC
CAISERADYGYTF
>TRBD2|TRBV29-1|once|TRBJ2-5
TGCAGCGTTCTGCCAGCGGGAAGAGAGACCCAGTACTTC
CSVLPAGRETQYF
>.|TRBV12-3/TRBV12-4|few|TRBJ2-5
TGTGCCAGCACCTGGGGCGACTGGGAGACCCAGTACTTC
CASTWGDWETQYF
>TRBD2|TRBV5-1|.|TRBJ2-3
TGCGCCAGCAGCTTTCAAGCGGGGGGAAGCACAGATACGCAGTATTTT
CASSFQAGGSTDTQYF
>TRBD2|TRBV27|few|TRBJ2-3
TGTGCCAGCAGGTTGGTCCCCATGAGCGGGGGGATCGCAGATACGCAGTATTTT
CASRLVPMSGGIADTQYF